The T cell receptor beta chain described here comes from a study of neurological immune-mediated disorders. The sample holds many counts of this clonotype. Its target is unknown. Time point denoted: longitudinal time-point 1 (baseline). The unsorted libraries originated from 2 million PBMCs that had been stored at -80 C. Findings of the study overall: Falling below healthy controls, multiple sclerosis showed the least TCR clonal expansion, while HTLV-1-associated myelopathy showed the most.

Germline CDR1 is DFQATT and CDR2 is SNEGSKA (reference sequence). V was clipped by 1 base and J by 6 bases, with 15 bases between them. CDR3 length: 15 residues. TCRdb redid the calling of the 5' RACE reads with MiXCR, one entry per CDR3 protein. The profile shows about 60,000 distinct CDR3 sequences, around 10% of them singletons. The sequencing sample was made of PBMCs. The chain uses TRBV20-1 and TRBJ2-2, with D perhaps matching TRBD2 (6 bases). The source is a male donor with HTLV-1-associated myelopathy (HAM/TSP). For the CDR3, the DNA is TGCAGTGCTAGAGGGGGGGTAGGGGCCCCCGGGGAGCTGTTTTTT. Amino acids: CSARGGVGAPGELFF.